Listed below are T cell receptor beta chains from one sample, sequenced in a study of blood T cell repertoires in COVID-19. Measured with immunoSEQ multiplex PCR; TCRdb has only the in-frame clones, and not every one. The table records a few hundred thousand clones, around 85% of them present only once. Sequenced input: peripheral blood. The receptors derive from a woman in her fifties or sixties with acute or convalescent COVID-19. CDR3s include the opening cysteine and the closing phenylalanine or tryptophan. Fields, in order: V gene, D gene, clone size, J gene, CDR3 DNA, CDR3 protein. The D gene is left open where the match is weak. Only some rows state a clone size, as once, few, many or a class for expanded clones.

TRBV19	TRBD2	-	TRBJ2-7	TGTGCCAGTAGTCGATCGGGAGGGCCACACGAGCAGTACTTC	CASSRSGGPHEQYF
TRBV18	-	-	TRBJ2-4	TGTGCCAGCTCACCTCGACTAGGGGGCCGGGACTTC	CASSPRLGGRDF
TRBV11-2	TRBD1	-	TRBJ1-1	TGTGCCAGCAGCCCGACAGGGATGAACACTGAAGCTTTCTTT	CASSPTGMNTEAFF
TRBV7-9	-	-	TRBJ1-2	TGTGCCAGCAGCTCAAACAGGGTACCCTATGGCTACACCTTC	CASSSNRVPYGYTF
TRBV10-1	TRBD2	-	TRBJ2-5	TGCGCCAGCAGTGCGGGACTAGCGGGAACGGGCCAAGAGACCCAGTACTTC	CASSAGLAGTGQETQYF
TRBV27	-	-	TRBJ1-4	TGTGCCAGCAGTTCGGGACTTTTTGAAAAACTGTTTTTT	CASSSGLFEKLFF
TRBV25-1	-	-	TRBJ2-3	TGTGCCAGCAGTGAATCGGGGGTCGGCACAGATACGCAGTATTTT	CASSESGVGTDTQYF
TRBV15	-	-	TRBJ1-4	TGTGCCACCAGCAGAGTAGGTTTTGGACAGAATGAAAAACTGTTTTTT	CATSRVGFGQNEKLFF
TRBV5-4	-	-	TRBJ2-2	TGTGCCAGCAGCGGGGATAGGCCCCAGGGCACCGGGGAGCTGTTTTTT	CASSGDRPQGTGELFF
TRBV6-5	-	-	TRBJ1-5	TGTGCCAGCAGTATCGTCCGCAATCAGCCCCAGCATTTT	CASSIVRNQPQHF
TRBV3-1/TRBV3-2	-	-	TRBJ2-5	TGTGCCAGCAGCCAAGAAGGAGGGGGCGTTGGGACCCAGTACTTC	CASSQEGGGVGTQYF
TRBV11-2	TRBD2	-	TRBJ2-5	TGTGCCAGCAGCTTCCTAGCGGGGGCGGACCAAGAGACCCAGTACTTC	CASSFLAGADQETQYF
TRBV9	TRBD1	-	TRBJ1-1	TGTGCCAGCAGCGCCCGACAGGGGAATGGGGCGGTTGAAGCTTTCTTT	CASSARQGNGAVEAFF
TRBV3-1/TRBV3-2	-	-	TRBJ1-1	TGTGCCAGCAGCCCTTACGGACTCGTGGCTATGAACACTGAAGCTTTCTTT	CASSPYGLVAMNTEAFF
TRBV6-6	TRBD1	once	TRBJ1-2	TGTGCCAGCAGTAGGGACAGGGTCAACTATGGCTACACCTTC	CASSRDRVNYGYTF
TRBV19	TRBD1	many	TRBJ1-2	TGTGCCAGTAGTTTTGTCGACAGGGGTCTTGGTGGCTACACCTTC	CASSFVDRGLGGYTF
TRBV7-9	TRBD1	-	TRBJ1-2	TGTGCCAGCAGCTTGGATGGACAGGGGACATGGTATGGCTACACCTTC	CASSLDGQGTWYGYTF
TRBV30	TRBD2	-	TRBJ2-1	TGTGCCTGGAGTGTCTGGACTAGCGGGGGGGTCCATGAGCAGTTCTTC	CAWSVWTSGGVHEQFF
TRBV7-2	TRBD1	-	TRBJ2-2	TGTGCCAGCAGCTTGGGGGACAGGTCAAGAACCGGGGAGCTGTTTTTT	CASSLGDRSRTGELFF
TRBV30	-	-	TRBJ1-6	TGTGCCTGGGGGACCCCAGTGGGCTCACCCCTCCACTTT	CAWGTPVGSPLHF